There are many counts of the clone carrying this T cell receptor (beta chain). Antigen specificity is unknown. Described time point: patch test 2, 6 weeks after DPC sensitization. The treatment denotes: therapeutic diphenylcyclopropenone sensitization with weekly scalp DPC. The sample comes from a study of human T cells and chemical hapten exposure. Study outcomes and limitations: A positive correlation with patch test score was shown by PT1 expanded TCR counts.

From the RACE reads, TCRdb called clonotypes with MiXCR, one entry per CDR3 protein. The sample yields tens of thousands of distinct CDR3 sequences, over 9% seen once. CDR1 DFQATT and CDR2 SNEGSKA come from the germline V gene (reference sequence). The CDR3 totals 16 residues. V shed 2 bases and J 3 bases; nucleotides not matched to a gene: 12. The rearrangement joins TRBV20-1 to TRBJ2-5, with 7 bases aligning to TRBD2. The material sequenced was whole blood, taken in connection with sensitization to the hapten diphenylcyclopropenone (DPC). The sequence was obtained from a woman between 45 and 60 years old with alopecia areata. Some clones in this sample may be carry-over from other donors' samples. CDR3 residues: CSARPFGGLEKETQYF. The CDR3 region has the DNA TGCAGTGCTAGACCATTCGGAGGACTAGAGAAAGAGACCCAGTACTTC.